The 14 T cell receptor beta chains given below trace back to one sample, sequenced in a study of tumor-infiltrating lymphocytes in primary liver carcinoma. With around 500 ng total RNA as template and a constant-region primer, TCR beta cDNA was made. ARM-PCR, slightly modified, supplied the TCR beta libraries through three nested multiplex PCR rounds. TRBV1-TRBV30 forward primers and a C-beta reverse primer were used in the first two PCR rounds, which each ran for around 11 cycles. MiXCR was run by TCRdb on the multiplex PCR reads, yielding one entry per CDR3 protein. The sample records approximately 300,000 distinct CDR3 sequences, 50% to 70% being singletons. The blood RNA (from unsorted whole blood) was obtained, and germline DNA was also extracted. Sequences were obtained from peripheral blood. The source is a man aged 35 to 55 with primary liver carcinoma and hepatitis B virus infection.

The chain combines TRBV5-1 with TRBJ2-3, with 7 bases that match TRBD2. The CDR3 spans 17 residues. V trimming: 5 bases; J trimming: 1 base; junction bases outside the gene matches: 13. Germline V gene sequence: CDR1 SGHRS, CDR2 YFSETQ. The CDR3 DNA reads TGCGCCAGCAGTCCGATCGTCCAGGGAGGGGGCACAGATACGCAGTATTTT. Its translation: CASSPIVQGGGTDTQYF. The whole variable domain, remainder taken from reference TRBV5-1 and TRBJ2-3, is KAGVTQTPRYLIKTRGQQVTLSCSPISGHRSVSWYQQTPGQGLQFLFEYFSETQRNKGNFPGRFSGRQFSNSRSEMNVSTLELGDSALYLCASSPIVQGGGTDTQYFGPGTRLTVL.

The chain uses TRBV6-6 and TRBJ2-4; D gene unclear. Between the trimmed V and J ends, which lost 3 bases and 7 bases, there was a span of 16 bases. The length of the CDR3 is 15 residues. Germline V gene lookup returns CDR1 MNHNY and CDR2 SVGAGI (reference sequence). The CDR3 nucleotides read TGTGCCAGCAGTTATGGTACCCCGGATAGCAACATTCAGTACTTC. Translating it yields CASSYGTPDSNIQYF.

The rearrangement joins TRBV6-1 to TRBJ2-7; 8 bases map to TRBD2. Germline values: CDR1 MNHNS, CDR2 SASEGT. V shed 6 bases, J shed 5 bases, and the junction held 12 bases outside the gene matches. CDR3 length: 15 amino acids. CDR3: CASRLLAVGWDEQYF. The CDR3, as DNA: TGTGCCAGCAGGCTACTAGCGGTAGGTTGGGACGAGCAGTACTTC.

This clonotype was picked up one time. A read error may account for a junction end that differs from germline. The chain has TRBV14 and TRBJ2-7; tentative D call: TRBD2 (6 bases). There are 15 residues in the CDR3. The germline V gene has CDR1 SGHDN and CDR2 FVKESK. This CDR3 is CVSSQGPGLTYEQYF. The CDR3 nucleotides are TGTGTCAGCAGCCAAGGTCCTGGACTAACTTACGAGCAGTACTTC. Supplemented by reference TRBV14 and TRBJ2-7, the full variable domain reads EAGVTQFPSHSVIEKGQTVTLRCDPISGHDNLYWYRRVMGKEIKFLLHFVKESKQDESGMPNNRFLAERTGGTYSTLKVQPAELEDSGVYFCVSSQGPGLTYEQYFGPGTRLTVT.

This clonotype has only one observation. Being one base from a much bigger clone, this may be a read error. The chain joins TRBV12-3 or TRBV12-4 to TRBJ2-2; 7 bases map to TRBD1. J lost 7 bases, V lost 2 bases, and 7 bases had no gene match. The CDR3 covers 15 residues. For the CDR3, the DNA is TGTGCCAGCAGTTTATTCCCGACAGGGAACGGGGAGCTGTTTTTT. Translation gives CASSLFPTGNGELFF.

Concerning this clonotype: This sequence may be a read error, since a much larger clone differs from it by one base. This chain links TRBV12-3 or TRBV12-4 with TRBJ1-2, with 7 bases fitting TRBD1. This CDR3 region has 14 residues. The J segment lost 10 bases and the V segment lost 6 bases, leaving 14 bases of the junction unmatched. CDR3 region: CASRADRIKNAYTF. In nucleotides, the CDR3 is TGTGCCAGCAGAGCGGACAGGATAAAAAATGCCTACACCTTC.

Regarding this clonotype: This is likely a read error, given that the CDR3 carries no conserved phenylalanine or tryptophan at its end. The rearrangement uses TRBV29-1 and TRBJ2-1; TRBD2 matches at 8 bases. This CDR3 is built from 12 residues. Germline CDR1 SQVTM, CDR2 ANQGSEA. The CDR3 nucleotides are TGCAGTGTTGGACTAGCCAACAATGAGCAGTTCTTA. It is translated as CSVGLANNEQFL.

Remarks on this clonotype: An end of the junction does not agree with germline; a read error may underlie this. The rearrangement links TRBV28 to TRBJ2-1, with D unresolved. CDR1 MDHEN and CDR2 SYDVKM come from the germline V gene. The CDR3 contains 14 residues. DNA of the CDR3: TGTGCCAGCACCCTTAGACGGTCCTACAATGAGCAGTCCTTC. It is translated as CASTLRRSYNEQSF. The whole variable domain, filled in from reference TRBV28 and TRBJ2-1, reads DVKVTQSSRYLVKRTGEKVFLECVQDMDHENMFWYRQDPGLGLRLIYFSYDVKMKEKGDIPEGYSVSREKKERFSLILESASTNQTSMYLCASTLRRSYNEQSFGPGTRLTVL.

V gene TRBV24-1 combines with J gene TRBJ2-3; 10 bases line up with TRBD2. CDR3 length equals 17 residues. After removal of 0 bases from V and 2 bases from J, the junction contained 4 bases not matched to a gene. The germline CDR1 and CDR2 sequences are KGHDR and SFDVKD. The CDR3 sequence is CATSDLSGTSDTDTQYF. CDR3 DNA sequence: TGTGCCACCAGTGATTTGTCCGGGACTAGCGACACAGATACGCAGTATTTT.

This clonotype was counted only a few times. Given a much more abundant clone one base away, this may be a read error. The chain couples TRBV5-1 to TRBJ2-1; D gene ambiguous. Germline lookup yields CDR1 SGHRS and CDR2 YFSETQ. The CDR3 is 12 residues long. CDR3 protein: CASSLGHNERFF. For the CDR3, the DNA is TGCGCCAGCAGCTTGGGGCACAATGAGCGGTTCTTC.

The V and J genes are TRBV28 and TRBJ1-6, with D possibly being TRBD1 (6 bases). The CDR3 runs to 14 residues. Trimming stripped 5 bases from V and 9 bases from J, with 14 bases between. CDR1 MDHEN and CDR2 SYDVKM come from the germline V gene. CDR3 protein: CASSLDTRGSPLHF. DNA of the CDR3: TGTGCCAGCAGTCTAGACACCAGGGGTTCACCCCTCCACTTT.

This clonotype appeared a single time. One end of the junction is discordant with germline, which a read error may explain. The J gene is TRBJ1-1, the V gene TRBV14, with a possible D match to TRBD1 (6 bases). The CDR3 is made up of 13 amino acids. Germline loops: CDR1 SGHDN, CDR2 FVKESK. Here the CDR3 reads CATARTANTGAFF. The CDR3 nucleotides read TGTGCCACCGCCCGGACAGCGAACACTGGAGCTTTCTTT.

In the case of this clonotype: Being one base from a much bigger clone, this may be a read error. This sequence joins TRBV29-1 and TRBJ1-1; D remains unclear. V lost 7 bases to trimming and J lost 10 bases, with 19 bases between them. The CDR3 is made up of 12 amino acids. Germline CDR1 is SQVTM and CDR2 is ANQGSEA. Here the CDR3 reads CSAGAKGGGAFF. CDR3 DNA sequence: TGCAGCGCTGGCGCCAAAGGTGGAGGAGCTTTCTTT. The full variable domain, in which reference TRBV29-1 and TRBJ1-1 provide the parts outside the CDR3, is SAVISQKPSRDICQRGTSLTIQCQVDSQVTMMFWYRQQPGQSLTLIATANQGSEATYESGFVIDKFPISRPNLTFSTLTVSNMSPEDSSIYLCSAGAKGGGAFFGQGTRLTVV.

About this clonotype: It may be a read error: a sequence one base away is much more abundant. DNA of the CDR3: TGTGCCAGCAGCTCCCGACCTTGCGGAAAAGAGACCCAGTACTTC. Residues: CASSSRPCGKETQYF. This rearrangement joins TRBV5-4 to TRBJ2-5; no definite D call. Trimming took off 3 bases at V and 3 bases at J, with 15 bases between the two ends. This CDR3 comprises 15 residues. The germline CDR1 and CDR2 sequences are SGHNT and YYREEE (reference sequence). The full variable domain, its missing parts supplied by reference TRBV5-4 and TRBJ2-5, is ETGVTQSPTHLIKTRGQQVTLRCSSQSGHNTVSWYQQALGQGPQFIFQYYREEENGRGNFPPRFSGLQFPNYSSELNVNALELDDSALYLCASSSRPCGKETQYFGPGTRLLVL.